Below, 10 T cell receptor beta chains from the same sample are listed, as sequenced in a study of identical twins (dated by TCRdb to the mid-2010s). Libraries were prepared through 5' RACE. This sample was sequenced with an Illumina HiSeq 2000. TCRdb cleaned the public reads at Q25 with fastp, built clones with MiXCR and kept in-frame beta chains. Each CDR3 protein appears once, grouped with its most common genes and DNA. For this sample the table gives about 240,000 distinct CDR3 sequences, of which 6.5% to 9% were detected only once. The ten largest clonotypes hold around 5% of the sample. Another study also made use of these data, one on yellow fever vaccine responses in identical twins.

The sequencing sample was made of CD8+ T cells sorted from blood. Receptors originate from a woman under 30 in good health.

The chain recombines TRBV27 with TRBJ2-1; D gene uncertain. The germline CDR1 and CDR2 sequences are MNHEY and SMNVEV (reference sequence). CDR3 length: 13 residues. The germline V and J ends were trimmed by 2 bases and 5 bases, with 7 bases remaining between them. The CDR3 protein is CASSLGTDNEQFF. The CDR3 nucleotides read TGTGCCAGCAGTTTAGGAACAGACAATGAGCAGTTCTTC.

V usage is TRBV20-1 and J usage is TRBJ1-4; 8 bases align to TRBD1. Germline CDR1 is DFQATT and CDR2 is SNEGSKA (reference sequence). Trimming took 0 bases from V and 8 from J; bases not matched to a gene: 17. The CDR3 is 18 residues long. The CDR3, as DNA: TGCAGTGCTAGAGATGCTCCCCCCGGGACAGGCCGATGGGAAAAACTGTTTTTT. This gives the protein CSARDAPPGTGRWEKLFF.

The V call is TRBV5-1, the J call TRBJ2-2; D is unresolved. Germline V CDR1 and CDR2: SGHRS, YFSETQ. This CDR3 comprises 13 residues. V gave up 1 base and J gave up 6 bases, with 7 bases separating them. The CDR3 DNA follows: TGCGCCAGCAGCTTGCTAGAGGCCGGGGAGCTGTTTTTT. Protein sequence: CASSLLEAGELFF.

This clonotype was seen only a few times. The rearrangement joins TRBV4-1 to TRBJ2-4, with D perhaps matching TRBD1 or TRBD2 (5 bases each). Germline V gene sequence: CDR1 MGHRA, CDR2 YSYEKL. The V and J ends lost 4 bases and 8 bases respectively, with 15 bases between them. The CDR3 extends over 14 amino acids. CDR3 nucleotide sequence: TGCGCCAGCAGCCTAGAAGGGACCGTGGACATTCAGTACTTC. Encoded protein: CASSLEGTVDIQYF.

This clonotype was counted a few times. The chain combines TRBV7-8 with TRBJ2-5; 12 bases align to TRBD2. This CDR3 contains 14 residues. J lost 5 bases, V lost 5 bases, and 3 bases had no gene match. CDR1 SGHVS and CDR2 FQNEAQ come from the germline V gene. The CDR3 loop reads CASSRLAGDETQYF. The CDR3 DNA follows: TGTGCCAGCAGCCGACTAGCGGGGGACGAGACCCAGTACTTC.

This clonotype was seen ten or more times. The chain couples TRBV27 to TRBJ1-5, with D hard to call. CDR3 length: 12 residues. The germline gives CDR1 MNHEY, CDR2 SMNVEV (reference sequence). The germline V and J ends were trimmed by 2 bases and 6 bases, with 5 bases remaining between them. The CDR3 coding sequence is TGTGCCAGCAGTTTAGCAGGTCAGCCCCAGCATTTT. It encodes CASSLAGQPQHF.

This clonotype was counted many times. In nucleotides, the CDR3 is TGCAGCGTTGAAGCGGGACGATCCTACGAGCAGTACTTC. As protein: CSVEAGRSYEQYF. This chain joins TRBV29-1 and TRBJ2-7; possibly TRBD1 or TRBD2 for D (5 bases each). The germline gives CDR1 SQVTM, CDR2 ANQGSEA. CDR3 size: 13 residues. Trimming took off 1 base at V and 1 base at J, with 8 bases between the two ends.

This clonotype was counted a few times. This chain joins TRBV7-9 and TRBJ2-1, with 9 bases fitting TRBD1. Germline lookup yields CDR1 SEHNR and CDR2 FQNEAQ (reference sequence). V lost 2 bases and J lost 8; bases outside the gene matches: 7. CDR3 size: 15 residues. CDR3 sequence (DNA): TGTGCCAGCAGCTTATCCGGGACAGGGTCGGATGAGCAGTTCTTC. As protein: CASSLSGTGSDEQFF.

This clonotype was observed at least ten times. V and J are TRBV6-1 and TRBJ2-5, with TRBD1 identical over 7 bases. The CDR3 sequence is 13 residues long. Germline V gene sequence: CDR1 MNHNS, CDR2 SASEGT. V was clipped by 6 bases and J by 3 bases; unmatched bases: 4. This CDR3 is CASSLGTEETQYF. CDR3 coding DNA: TGTGCCAGCAGCCTTGGGACAGAAGAGACCCAGTACTTC.

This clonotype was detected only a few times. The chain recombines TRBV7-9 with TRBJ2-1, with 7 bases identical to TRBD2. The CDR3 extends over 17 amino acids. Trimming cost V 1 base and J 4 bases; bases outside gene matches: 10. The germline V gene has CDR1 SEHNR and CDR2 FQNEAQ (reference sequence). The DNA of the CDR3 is TGTGCCAGCAGCTTAGGGGCTGCTAGCGGTCCGTACAATGAGCAGTTCTTC. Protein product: CASSLGAASGPYNEQFF.